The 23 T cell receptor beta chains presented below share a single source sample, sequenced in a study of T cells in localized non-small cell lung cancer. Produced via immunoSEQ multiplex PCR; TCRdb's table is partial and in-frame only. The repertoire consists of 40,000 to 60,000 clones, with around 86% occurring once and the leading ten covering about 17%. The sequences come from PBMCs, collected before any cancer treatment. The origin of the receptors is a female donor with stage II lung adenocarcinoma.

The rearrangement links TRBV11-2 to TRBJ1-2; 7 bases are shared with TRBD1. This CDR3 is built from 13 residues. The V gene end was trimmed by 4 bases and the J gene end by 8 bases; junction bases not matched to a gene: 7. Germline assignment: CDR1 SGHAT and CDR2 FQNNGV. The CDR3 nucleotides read TGTGCCAGCAGCTCTGGACAGGAGGAGGGCTACACCTTC. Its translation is CASSSGQEEGYTF.

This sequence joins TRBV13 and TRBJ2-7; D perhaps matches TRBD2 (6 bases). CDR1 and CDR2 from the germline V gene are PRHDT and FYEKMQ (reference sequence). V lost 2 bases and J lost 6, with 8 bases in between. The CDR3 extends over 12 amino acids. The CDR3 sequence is CASSLLGGEQYF. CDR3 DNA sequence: TGTGCCAGCAGCTTATTGGGGGGCGAGCAGTACTTC.

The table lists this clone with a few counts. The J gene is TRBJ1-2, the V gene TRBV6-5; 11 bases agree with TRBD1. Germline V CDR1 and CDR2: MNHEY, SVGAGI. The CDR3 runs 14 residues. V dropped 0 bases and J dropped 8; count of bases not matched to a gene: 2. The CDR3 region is CASSYSGQGAGYTF. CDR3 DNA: TGTGCCAGCAGTTACTCAGGACAGGGGGCAGGCTACACCTTC.

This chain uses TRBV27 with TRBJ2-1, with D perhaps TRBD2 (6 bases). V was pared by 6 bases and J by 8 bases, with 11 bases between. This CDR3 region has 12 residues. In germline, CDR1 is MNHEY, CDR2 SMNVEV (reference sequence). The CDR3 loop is CASSFAGYEQFF. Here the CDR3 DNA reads TGTGCCAGCAGCTTTGCGGGGTATGAGCAGTTCTTC.

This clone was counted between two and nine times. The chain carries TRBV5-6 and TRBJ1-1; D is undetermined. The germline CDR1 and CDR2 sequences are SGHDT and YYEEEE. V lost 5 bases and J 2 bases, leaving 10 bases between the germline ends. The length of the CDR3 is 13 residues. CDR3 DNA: TGTGCCAGCAGGATAGGTAGTAACACTGAAGCTTTCTTT. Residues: CASRIGSNTEAFF. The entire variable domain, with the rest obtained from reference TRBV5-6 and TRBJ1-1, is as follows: DAGVTQSPTHLIKTRGQQVTLRCSPKSGHDTVSWYQQALGQGPQFIFQYYEEEERQRGNFPDRFSGHQFPNYSSELNVNALLLGDSALYLCASRIGSNTEAFFGQGTRLTVV.

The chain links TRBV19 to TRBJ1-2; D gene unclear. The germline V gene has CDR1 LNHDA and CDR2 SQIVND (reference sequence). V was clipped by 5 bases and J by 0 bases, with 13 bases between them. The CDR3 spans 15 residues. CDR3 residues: CASSSRGNANYGYTF. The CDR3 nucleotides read TGTGCCAGTAGTTCCCGTGGGAATGCTAACTATGGCTACACCTTC.

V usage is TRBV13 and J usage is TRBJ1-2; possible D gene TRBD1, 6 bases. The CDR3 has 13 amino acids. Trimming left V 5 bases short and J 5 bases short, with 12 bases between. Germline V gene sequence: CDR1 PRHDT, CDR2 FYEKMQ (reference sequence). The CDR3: CASSSQGRYGYTF. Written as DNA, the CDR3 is TGTGCCAGCAGCAGTCAGGGGAGGTATGGCTACACCTTC.

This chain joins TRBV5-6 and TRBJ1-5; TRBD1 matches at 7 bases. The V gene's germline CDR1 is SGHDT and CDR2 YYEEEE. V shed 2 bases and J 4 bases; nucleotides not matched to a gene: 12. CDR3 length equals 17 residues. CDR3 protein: CASSLSTGNRINQPQHF. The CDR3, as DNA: TGTGCCAGCAGCTTATCGACAGGGAACAGGATAAATCAGCCCCAGCATTTT.

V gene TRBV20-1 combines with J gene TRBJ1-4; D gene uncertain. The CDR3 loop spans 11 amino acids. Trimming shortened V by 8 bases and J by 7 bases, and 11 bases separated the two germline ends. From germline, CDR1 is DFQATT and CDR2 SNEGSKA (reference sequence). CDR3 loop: CSSLWGEKLFF. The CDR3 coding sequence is TGCAGTTCCCTCTGGGGTGAAAAACTGTTTTTT.

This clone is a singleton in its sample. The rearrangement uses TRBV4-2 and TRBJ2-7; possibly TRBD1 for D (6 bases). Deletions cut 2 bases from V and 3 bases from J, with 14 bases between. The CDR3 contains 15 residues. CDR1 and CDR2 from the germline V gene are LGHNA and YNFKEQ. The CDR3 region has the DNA TGTGCCAGCAGCCAATCCCGGGACACCTTCTACGAGCAGTACTTC. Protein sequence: CASSQSRDTFYEQYF.

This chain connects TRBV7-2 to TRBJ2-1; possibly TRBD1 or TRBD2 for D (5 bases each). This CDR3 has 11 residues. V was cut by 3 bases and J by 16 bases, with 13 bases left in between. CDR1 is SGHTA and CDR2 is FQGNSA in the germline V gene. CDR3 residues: CASSLGVWYFF. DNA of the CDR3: TGTGCCAGCAGCTTGGGGGTATGGTACTTCTTC.

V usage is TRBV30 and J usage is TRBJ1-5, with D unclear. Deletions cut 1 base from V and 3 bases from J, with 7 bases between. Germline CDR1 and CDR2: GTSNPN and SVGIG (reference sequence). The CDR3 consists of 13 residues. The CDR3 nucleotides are TGTGCCTGGAGTGGGGCCCTCAATCAGCCCCAGCATTTT. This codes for CAWSGALNQPQHF.

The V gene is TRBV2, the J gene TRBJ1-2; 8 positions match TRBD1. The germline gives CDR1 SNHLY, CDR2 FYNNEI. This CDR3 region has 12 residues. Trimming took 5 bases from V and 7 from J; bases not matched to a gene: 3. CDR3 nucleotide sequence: TGTGCCAGCAGTCAGGGGGCAGGTGGCTACACCTTC. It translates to CASSQGAGGYTF.

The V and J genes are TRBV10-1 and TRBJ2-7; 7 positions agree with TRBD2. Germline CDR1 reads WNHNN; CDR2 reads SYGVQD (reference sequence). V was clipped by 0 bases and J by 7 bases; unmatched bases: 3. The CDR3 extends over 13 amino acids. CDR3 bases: TGCGCCAGCAGTGAGTCGGGAGGGCCAGAGCAGTACTTC. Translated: CASSESGGPEQYF.

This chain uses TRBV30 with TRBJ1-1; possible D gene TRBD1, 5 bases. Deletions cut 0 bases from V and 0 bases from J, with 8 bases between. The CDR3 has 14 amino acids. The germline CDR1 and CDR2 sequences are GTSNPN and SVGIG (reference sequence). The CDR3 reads CAWSVRDLNTEAFF. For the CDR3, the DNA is TGTGCCTGGAGTGTACGGGACTTGAACACTGAAGCTTTCTTT.

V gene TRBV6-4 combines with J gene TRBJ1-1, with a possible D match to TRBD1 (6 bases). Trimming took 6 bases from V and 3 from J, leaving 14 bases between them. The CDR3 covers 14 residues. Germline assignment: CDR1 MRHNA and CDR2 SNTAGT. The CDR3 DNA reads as TGTGCCAGCAGGGAAACAGGGAGGGACACTGAAGCTTTCTTT. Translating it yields CASRETGRDTEAFF.

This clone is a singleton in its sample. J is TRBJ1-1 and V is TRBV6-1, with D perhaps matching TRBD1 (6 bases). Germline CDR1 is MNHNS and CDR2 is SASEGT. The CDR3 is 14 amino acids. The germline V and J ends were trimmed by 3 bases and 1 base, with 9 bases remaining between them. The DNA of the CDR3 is TGTGCCAGCAGTGACCAGGGGTCGAACACTGAAGCTTTCTTT. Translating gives CASSDQGSNTEAFF.

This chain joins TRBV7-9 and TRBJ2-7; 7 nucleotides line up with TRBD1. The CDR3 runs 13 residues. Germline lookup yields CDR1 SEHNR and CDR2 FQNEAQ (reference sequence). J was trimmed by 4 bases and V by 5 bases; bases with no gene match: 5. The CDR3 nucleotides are TGTGCCAGCAGCCGTACAGGGGAATACGAGCAGTACTTC. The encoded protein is CASSRTGEYEQYF.

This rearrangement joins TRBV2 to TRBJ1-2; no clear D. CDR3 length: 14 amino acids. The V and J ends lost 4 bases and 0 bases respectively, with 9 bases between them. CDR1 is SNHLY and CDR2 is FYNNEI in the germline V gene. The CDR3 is CASSGGRSNYGYTF. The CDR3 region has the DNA TGTGCCAGCAGTGGAGGCAGATCTAACTATGGCTACACCTTC.

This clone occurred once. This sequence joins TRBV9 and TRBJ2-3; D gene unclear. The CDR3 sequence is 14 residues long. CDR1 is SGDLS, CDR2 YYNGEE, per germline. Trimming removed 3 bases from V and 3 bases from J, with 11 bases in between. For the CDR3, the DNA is TGTGCCAGCAGCGCCCTATGGAGTACAGATACGCAGTATTTT. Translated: CASSALWSTDTQYF.

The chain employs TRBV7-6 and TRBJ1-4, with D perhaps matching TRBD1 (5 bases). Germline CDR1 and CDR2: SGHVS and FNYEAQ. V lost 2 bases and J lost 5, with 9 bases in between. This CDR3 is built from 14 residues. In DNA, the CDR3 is TGTGCCAGCAGCTTATCGCAGGGAAATGAAAAACTGTTTTTT. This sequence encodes CASSLSQGNEKLFF.

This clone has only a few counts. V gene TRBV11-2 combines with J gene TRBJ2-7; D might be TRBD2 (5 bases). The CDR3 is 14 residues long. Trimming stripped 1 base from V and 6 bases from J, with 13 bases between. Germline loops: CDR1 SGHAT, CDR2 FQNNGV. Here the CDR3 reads CASSLGGSGFEQYF. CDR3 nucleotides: TGTGCCAGCAGCTTAGGCGGCAGCGGTTTCGAGCAGTACTTC.

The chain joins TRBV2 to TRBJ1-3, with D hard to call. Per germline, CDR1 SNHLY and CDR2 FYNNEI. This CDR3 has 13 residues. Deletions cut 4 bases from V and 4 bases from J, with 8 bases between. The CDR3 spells CASSGRAGNTIYF. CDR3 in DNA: TGTGCCAGCAGTGGGAGGGCAGGAAACACCATATATTTT.